Below are 12 T cell receptor beta chains sequenced from a single sample in a study of Graves' ophthalmopathy and Graves' hyperthyroidism. The study amplified TCR beta CDR3 regions using RNA transcripts. RT-PCR with HTBI primers came first, then second-round multiplex PCR. TCRdb itself ran the multiplex PCR reads through MiXCR, one entry per CDR3 protein. Of about 1.2 million distinct CDR3 sequences listed, 35% to 40% were seen once; the top ten hold 11%. The sequencing input was peripheral blood or thyroid tissue (not recorded which). The receptor source for this set is an adult man with Graves' hyperthyroidism.

This clonotype was seen just once. At one end, the junction sequence differs from germline, possibly due to a read error. The V gene is TRBV12-3 or TRBV12-4, the J gene TRBJ2-5, with D perhaps matching TRBD1 (6 bases). This CDR3 has 14 residues. CDR3 nucleotide sequence: TGTGCCAGCAGTGTCGGATACAGGGTAGAGACCCATTACTTC. It is translated as CASSVGYRVETHYF.

This clonotype was detected ten times or more. This rearrangement joins TRBV29-1 to TRBJ2-5; D might be TRBD2 (6 bases). This CDR3 spans 13 amino acids. The germline gives CDR1 SQVTM, CDR2 ANQGSEA. V lost 3 bases, J lost 5 bases, and 13 bases lay in between. CDR3 region: CSVEREVWETQYF. CDR3 in DNA: TGCAGCGTTGAGCGGGAAGTTTGGGAGACCCAGTACTTC.

This chain joins TRBV12-3 or TRBV12-4 and TRBJ1-4, with D possibly matching TRBD1 (5 bases). V lost 6 bases and J lost 0, with 11 bases in between. This CDR3 region has 15 residues. The CDR3 loop reads CASRAETATNEKLFF. For the CDR3, the DNA is TGTGCCAGCAGAGCCGAGACAGCAACTAATGAAAAACTGTTTTTT.

This clonotype turned up a few times. The chain carries TRBV12-3 or TRBV12-4 and TRBJ1-4; D remains unclear. The V end lost 6 bases, the J end lost 5 bases, and 16 bases lay between the germline ends. This CDR3 has 15 residues. CDR3 sequence (DNA): TGTGCCAGCAGCTTCGGGCCCGGATTAAATGAAAAACTGTTTTTT. It codes for CASSFGPGLNEKLFF.

This clonotype was detected once. V and J are TRBV5-1 and TRBJ2-3, with D perhaps matching TRBD1 (5 bases). V was pared by 3 bases and J by 0 bases, with 11 bases between. Germline V gene lookup returns CDR1 SGHRS and CDR2 YFSETQ. This CDR3 has 15 amino acids. The CDR3 nucleotides are TGCGCCAGCAGCTCACAGGTAGCTAGCACAGATACGCAGTATTTT. It encodes CASSSQVASTDTQYF.

The V call is TRBV28, the J call TRBJ1-6; D is unresolved. V lost 7 bases and J lost 7, with 14 bases in between. The CDR3 totals 14 residues. Per the germline V gene, CDR1 is MDHEN and CDR2 is SYDVKM. The CDR3 nucleotides read TGTGCCAGCACCTCATCCTCGGGCAATTCACCCCTCCACTTT. This sequence encodes CASTSSSGNSPLHF. Full variable domain (outside the CDR3, taken from reference TRBV28 and TRBJ1-6): DVKVTQSSRYLVKRTGEKVFLECVQDMDHENMFWYRQDPGLGLRLIYFSYDVKMKEKGDIPEGYSVSREKKERFSLILESASTNQTSMYLCASTSSSGNSPLHFGNGTRLTVT.

The rearrangement links TRBV20-1 to TRBJ2-3; 8 bases are a match to TRBD2. The CDR3 extends over 14 amino acids. With V trimmed by 4 bases and J by 3 bases, 6 bases remained unmatched. CDR1 is DFQATT, CDR2 SNEGSKA, per germline (reference sequence). CDR3 sequence reads: CSAMAGGLTDTQYF. The CDR3 DNA sequence: TGCAGTGCTATGGCGGGAGGTTTGACAGATACGCAGTATTTT.

At least ten counts were recorded for this clonotype. The chain links TRBV29-1 to TRBJ1-4, with D unclear. V lost 6 bases, J lost 7 bases, and 12 bases lay in between. The CDR3 has 12 amino acids. Per the germline V gene, CDR1 is SQVTM and CDR2 is ANQGSEA. CDR3 in DNA: TGCAGCGTCTGGGCGGGGTCTGAAAAACTGTTTTTT. Its protein is CSVWAGSEKLFF.

The chain joins TRBV27 to TRBJ2-7; 9 bases agree with TRBD2. V shed 6 bases and J 10 bases; nucleotides not matched to a gene: 13. Germline assignment: CDR1 MNHEY and CDR2 SMNVEV (reference sequence). The CDR3 length is 14 residues. The CDR3 spells CASSLSLSGGLQYF. CDR3 coding DNA: TGTGCCAGCAGCCTTAGCCTTAGCGGGGGACTTCAGTACTTC.

This chain joins TRBV20-1 and TRBJ1-2, with TRBD1 matching over 8 bases. J gave up 3 bases and V 7 bases, and 7 bases lay outside the gene matches. The CDR3 has 13 amino acids. The germline CDR1 and CDR2 sequences are DFQATT and SNEGSKA (reference sequence). CDR3 residues: CSVGQGAHYGYTF. The DNA for the CDR3 is TGCAGTGTCGGACAGGGTGCACACTATGGCTACACCTTC.

The chain joins TRBV12-3 or TRBV12-4 to TRBJ1-4; no firm D call. With 7 bases removed from V and 0 bases from J, the gap between germline ends came to 12 bases. The CDR3 is 15 residues long. The CDR3 region is CASNPNGATNEKLFF. CDR3 bases: TGTGCCAGCAACCCAAACGGGGCAACTAATGAAAAACTGTTTTTT.

Comment on this clonotype: The junction departs from germline at one end; a sequencing error may be responsible. V gene TRBV11-2 combines with J gene TRBJ1-4, with a tentative D call TRBD1 (5 bases). Germline CDR1 SGHAT, CDR2 FQNNGV. This CDR3 has 16 residues. The CDR3 loop is CASSVGQGNTNEKLFF. The CDR3 region has the DNA TGCGCCAGCAGCGTGGGTCAGGGAAACACTAATGAAAAACTGTTTTTT.